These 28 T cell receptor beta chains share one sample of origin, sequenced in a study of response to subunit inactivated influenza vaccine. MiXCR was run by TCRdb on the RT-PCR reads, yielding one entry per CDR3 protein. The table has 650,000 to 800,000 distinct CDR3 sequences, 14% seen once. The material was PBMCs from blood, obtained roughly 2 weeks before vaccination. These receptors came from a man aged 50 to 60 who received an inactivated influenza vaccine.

For the CDR3, the DNA is TGTGCCAGCAGCTATACACCGACAGGGAACGGCGAGCAGTACTTC. This codes for CASSYTPTGNGEQYF. This chain connects TRBV7-9 to TRBJ2-7, with TRBD1 identical over 7 bases. The CDR3 is made up of 15 amino acids. Per germline, CDR1 SEHNR and CDR2 FQNEAQ (reference sequence). V shed 4 bases, J shed 6 bases, and the junction held 12 bases outside the gene matches.

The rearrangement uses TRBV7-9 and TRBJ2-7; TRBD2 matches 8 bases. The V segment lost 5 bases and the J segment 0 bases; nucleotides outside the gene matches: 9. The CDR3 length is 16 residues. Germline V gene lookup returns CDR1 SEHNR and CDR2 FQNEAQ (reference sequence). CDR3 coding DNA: TGTGCCAGCAGCCCGCCGGGGGGGCGAATCTCCTACGAGCAGTACTTC. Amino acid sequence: CASSPPGGRISYEQYF.

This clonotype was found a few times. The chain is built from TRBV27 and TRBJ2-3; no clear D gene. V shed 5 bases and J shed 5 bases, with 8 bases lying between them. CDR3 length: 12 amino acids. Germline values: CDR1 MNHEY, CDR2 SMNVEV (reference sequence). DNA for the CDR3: TGTGCCAGCAGTCGCTTTGGAGATACGCAGTATTTT. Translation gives CASSRFGDTQYF.

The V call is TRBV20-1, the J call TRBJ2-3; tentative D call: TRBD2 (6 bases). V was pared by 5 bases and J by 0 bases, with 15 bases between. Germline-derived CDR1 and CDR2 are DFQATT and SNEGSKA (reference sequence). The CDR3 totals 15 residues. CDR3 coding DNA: TGCAGTGCTGACGGACTAACCGCTAGCACAGATACGCAGTATTTT. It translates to CSADGLTASTDTQYF.

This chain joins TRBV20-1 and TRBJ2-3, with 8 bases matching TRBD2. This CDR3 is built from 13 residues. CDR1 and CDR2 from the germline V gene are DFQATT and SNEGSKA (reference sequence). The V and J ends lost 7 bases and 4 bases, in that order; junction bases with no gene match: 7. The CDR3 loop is CSVSREDPDTQYF. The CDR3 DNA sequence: TGCAGTGTTTCGCGGGAGGACCCAGATACGCAGTATTTT.

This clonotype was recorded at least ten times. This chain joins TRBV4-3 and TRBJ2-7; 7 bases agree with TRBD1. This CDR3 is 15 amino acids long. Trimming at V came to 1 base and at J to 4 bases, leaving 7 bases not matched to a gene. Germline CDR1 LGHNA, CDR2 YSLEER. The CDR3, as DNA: TGCGCCAGCAGCCAAGTCTGGACAGGCCGTTACGAGCAGTACTTC. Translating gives CASSQVWTGRYEQYF.

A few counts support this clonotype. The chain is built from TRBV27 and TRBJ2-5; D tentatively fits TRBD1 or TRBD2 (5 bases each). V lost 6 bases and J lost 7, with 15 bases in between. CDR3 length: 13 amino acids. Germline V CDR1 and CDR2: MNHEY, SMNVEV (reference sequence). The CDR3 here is CASRPGPHGTQYF. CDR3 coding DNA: TGTGCCAGCAGGCCGGGGCCTCACGGGACCCAGTACTTC.

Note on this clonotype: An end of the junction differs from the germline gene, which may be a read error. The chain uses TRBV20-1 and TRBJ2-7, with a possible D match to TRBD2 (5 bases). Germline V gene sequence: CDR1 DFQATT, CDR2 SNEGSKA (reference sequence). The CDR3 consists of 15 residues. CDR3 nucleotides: TGCTGTGCTAGAGATTTAGGCGAGGGAGTTAAAAAGCAGTACTTC. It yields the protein CCARDLGEGVKKQYF.

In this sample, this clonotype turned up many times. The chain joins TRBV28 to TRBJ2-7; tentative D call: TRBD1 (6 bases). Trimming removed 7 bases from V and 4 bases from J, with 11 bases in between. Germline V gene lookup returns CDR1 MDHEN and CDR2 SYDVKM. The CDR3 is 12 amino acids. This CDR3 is CASKTGKYEQYF. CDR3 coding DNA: TGTGCCAGCAAAACAGGGAAATACGAGCAGTACTTC.

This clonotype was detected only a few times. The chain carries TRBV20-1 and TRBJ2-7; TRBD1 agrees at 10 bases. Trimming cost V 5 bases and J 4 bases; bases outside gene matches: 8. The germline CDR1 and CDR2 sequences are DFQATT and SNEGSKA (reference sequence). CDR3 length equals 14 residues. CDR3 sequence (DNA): TGCAGTGCTGGGGGAGGACAGGGGGAGTACGAGCAGTACTTC. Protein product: CSAGGGQGEYEQYF.

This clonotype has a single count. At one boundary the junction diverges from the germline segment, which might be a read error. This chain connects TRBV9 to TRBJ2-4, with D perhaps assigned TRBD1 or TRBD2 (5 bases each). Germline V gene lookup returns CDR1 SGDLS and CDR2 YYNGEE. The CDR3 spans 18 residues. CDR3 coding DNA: TGTGCCAGCGGCGTAGATATTATGGGGGACCGGACCAAAAACATTCAGTACTTC. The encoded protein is CASGVDIMGDRTKNIQYF.

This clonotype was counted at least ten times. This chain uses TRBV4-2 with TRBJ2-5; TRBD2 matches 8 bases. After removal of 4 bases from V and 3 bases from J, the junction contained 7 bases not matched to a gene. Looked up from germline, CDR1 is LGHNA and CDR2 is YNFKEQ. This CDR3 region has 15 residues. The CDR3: CASSRGAGGEETQYF. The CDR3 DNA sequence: TGTGCCAGCAGCCGAGGGGCGGGAGGAGAAGAGACCCAGTACTTC.

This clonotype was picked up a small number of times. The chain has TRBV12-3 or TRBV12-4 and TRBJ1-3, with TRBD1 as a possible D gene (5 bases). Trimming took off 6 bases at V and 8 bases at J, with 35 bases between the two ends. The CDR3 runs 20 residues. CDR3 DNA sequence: TGTGCCAGCAGACCGGGACTGCTCTTTTACTCTCTGGAAAGAGGAGACACCATATATTTT. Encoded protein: CASRPGLLFYSLERGDTIYF.

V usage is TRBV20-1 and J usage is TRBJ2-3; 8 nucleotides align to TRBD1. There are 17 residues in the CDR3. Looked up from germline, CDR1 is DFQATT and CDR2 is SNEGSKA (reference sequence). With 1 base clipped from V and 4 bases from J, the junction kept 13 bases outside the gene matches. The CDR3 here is CSARGGGQGALSDTQYF. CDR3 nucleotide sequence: TGCAGTGCTAGAGGAGGGGGGCAGGGGGCGCTTTCAGATACGCAGTATTTT.

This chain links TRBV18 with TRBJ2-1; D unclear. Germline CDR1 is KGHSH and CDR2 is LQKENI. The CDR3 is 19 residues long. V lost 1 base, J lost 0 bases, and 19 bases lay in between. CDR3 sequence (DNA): TGTGCCAGCTCACCACGGTCGGCAGCGAGCATGGACTCCTACAATGAGCAGTTCTTC. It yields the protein CASSPRSAASMDSYNEQFF.

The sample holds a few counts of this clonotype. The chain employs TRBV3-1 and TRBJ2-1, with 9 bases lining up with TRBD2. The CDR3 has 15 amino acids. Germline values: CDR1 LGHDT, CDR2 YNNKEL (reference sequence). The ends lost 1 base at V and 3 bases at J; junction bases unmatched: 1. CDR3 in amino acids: CASSQVLAGYNEQFF. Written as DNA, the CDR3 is TGTGCCAGCAGCCAAGTACTAGCGGGCTACAATGAGCAGTTCTTC.

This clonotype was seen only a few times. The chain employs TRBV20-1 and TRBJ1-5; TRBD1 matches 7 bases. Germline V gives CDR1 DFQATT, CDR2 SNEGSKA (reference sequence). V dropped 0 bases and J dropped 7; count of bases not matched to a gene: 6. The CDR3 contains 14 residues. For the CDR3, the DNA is TGCAGTGCTAGAGAACGACAGGGAGGCCAGCCCCAGCATTTT. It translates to CSARERQGGQPQHF.

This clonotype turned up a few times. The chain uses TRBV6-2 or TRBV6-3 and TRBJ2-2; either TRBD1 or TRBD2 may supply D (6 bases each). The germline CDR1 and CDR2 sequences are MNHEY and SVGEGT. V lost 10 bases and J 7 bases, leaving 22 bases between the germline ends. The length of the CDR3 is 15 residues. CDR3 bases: TGTGCCACCAACACCCCCGGGGGCCGAGTCGGGGAGCTGTTTTTT. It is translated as CATNTPGGRVGELFF.

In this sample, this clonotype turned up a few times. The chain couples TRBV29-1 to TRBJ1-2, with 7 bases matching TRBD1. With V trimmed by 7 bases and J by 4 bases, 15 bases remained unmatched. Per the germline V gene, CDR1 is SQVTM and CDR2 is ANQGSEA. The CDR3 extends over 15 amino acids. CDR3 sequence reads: CSAVTGPVSSYGYTF. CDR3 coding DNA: TGCAGCGCCGTGACAGGGCCAGTTTCGAGCTATGGCTACACCTTC.

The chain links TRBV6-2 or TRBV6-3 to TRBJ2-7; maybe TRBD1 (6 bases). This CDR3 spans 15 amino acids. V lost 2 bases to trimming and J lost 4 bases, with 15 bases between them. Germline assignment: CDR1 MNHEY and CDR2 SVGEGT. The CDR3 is CASSYPRDIRYEQYF. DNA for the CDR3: TGTGCCAGCAGTTACCCCCGGGACATAAGATACGAGCAGTACTTC.

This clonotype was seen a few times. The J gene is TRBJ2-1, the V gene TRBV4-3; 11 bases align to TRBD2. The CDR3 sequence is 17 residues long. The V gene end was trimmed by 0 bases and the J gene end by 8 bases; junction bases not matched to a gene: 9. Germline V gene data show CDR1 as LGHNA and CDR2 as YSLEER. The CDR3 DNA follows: TGCGCCAGCAGCCAAGATCCGAATAGCGGGAGGGCCCATGAGCAGTTCTTC. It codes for CASSQDPNSGRAHEQFF.

Written as DNA, the CDR3 is TGTGCCAGCAGCCGGGCGGGAGCGCGGACCGGGGAGCTGTTTTTT. Translated: CASSRAGARTGELFF. The J gene is TRBJ2-2, the V gene TRBV3-1; 7 bases are shared with TRBD2. With 4 bases clipped from V and 5 bases from J, the junction kept 7 bases outside the gene matches. The CDR3 contains 15 residues. Germline values: CDR1 LGHDT, CDR2 YNNKEL (reference sequence).

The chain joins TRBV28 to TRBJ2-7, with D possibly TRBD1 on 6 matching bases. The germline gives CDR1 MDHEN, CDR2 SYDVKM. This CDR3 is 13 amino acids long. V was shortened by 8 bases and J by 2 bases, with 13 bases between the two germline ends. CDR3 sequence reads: CASRGRGTYEQYF. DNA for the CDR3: TGTGCCAGCCGTGGCAGGGGAACCTACGAGCAGTACTTC.

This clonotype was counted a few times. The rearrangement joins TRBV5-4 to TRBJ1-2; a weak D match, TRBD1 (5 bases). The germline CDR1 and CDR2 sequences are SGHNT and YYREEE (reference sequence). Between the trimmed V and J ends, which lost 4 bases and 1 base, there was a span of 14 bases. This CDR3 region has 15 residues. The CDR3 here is CASSLGEGRNYGYTF. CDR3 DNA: TGTGCCAGCAGCCTCGGGGAGGGACGTAACTATGGCTACACCTTC.

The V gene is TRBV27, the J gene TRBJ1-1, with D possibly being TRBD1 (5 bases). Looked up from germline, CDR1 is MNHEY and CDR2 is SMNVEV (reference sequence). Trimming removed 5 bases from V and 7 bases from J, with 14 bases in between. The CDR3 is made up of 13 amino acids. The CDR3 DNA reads TGTGCCAGCAGTGGGGGACCCTTAATTGAAGCTTTCTTT. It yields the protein CASSGGPLIEAFF.

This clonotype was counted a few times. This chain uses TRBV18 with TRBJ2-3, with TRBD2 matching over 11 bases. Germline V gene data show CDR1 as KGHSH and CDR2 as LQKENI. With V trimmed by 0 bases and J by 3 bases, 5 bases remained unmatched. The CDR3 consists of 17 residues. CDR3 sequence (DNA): TGTGCCAGCTCACCACCTGCGACTAGCGGGGTTACAGATACGCAGTATTTT. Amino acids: CASSPPATSGVTDTQYF.

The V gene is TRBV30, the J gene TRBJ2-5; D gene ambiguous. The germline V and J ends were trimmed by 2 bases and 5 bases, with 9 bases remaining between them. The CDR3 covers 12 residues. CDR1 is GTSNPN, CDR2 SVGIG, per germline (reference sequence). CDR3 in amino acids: CAWSFLRETQYF. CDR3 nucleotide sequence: TGTGCCTGGAGTTTCTTAAGGGAGACCCAGTACTTC.

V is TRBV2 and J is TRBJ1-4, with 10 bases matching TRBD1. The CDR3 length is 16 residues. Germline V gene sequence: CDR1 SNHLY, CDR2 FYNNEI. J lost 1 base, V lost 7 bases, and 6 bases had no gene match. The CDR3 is CASNPRDRGTNEKLFF. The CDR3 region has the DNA TGTGCCAGCAACCCCCGGGACAGGGGAACTAATGAAAAACTGTTTTTT. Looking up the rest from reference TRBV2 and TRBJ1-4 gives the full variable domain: EPEVTQTPSHQVTQMGQEVILRCVPISNHLYFYWYRQILGQKVEFLVSFYNNEISEKSEIFDDQFSVERPDGSNFTLKIRSTKLEDSAMYFCASNPRDRGTNEKLFFGSGTQLSVL.